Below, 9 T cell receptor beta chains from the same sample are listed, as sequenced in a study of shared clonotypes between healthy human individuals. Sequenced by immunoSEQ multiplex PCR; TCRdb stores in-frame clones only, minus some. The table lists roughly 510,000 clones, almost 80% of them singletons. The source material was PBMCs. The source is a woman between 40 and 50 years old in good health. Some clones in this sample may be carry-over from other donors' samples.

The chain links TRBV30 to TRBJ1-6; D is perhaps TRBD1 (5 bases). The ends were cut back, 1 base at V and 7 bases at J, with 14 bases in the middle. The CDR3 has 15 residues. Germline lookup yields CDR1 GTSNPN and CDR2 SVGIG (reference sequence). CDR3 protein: CAWSAGSRGNSPLHF. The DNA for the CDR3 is TGTGCCTGGAGTGCAGGGTCCCGGGGGAATTCACCCCTCCACTTT.

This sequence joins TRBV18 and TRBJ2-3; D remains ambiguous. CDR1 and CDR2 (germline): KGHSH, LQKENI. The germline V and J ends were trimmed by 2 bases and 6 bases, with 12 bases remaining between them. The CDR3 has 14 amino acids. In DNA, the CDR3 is TGTGCCAGCTCACCAACCCCCACATGGGATACGCAGTATTTT. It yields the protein CASSPTPTWDTQYF.

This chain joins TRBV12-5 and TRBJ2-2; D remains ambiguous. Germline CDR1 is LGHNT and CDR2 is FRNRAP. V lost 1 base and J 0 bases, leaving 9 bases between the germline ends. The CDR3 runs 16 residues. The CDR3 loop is CASGLARSSNTGELFF. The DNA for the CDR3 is TGTGCTAGTGGTTTGGCCCGAAGTTCGAACACCGGGGAGCTGTTTTTT.

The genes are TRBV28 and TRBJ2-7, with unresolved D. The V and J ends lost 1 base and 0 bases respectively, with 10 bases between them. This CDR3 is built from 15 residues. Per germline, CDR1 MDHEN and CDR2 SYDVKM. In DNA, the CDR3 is TGTGCCAGCAGTTTATCGCCGGACCCCTCCTACGAGCAGTACTTC. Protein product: CASSLSPDPSYEQYF.

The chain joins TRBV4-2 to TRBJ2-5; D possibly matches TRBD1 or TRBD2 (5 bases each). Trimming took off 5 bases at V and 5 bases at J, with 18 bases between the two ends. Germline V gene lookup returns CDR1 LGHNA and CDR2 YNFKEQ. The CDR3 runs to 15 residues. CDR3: CASSFGRGPGETQYF. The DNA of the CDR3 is TGTGCCAGCAGCTTTGGTCGGGGCCCTGGGGAGACCCAGTACTTC.

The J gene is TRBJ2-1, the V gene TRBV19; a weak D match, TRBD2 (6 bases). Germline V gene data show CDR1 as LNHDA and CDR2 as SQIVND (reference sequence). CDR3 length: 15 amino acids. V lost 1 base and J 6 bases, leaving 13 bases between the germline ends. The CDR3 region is CASSIGLASPNEQFF. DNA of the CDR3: TGTGCCAGTAGTATAGGCCTAGCGTCCCCCAATGAGCAGTTCTTC.

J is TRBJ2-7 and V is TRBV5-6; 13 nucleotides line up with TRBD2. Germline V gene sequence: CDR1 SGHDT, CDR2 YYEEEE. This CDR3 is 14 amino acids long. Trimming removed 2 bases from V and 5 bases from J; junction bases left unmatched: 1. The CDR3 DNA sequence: TGTGCCAGCAGCTTAGGACTAGCGGGAGACGAGCAGTACTTC. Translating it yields CASSLGLAGDEQYF.

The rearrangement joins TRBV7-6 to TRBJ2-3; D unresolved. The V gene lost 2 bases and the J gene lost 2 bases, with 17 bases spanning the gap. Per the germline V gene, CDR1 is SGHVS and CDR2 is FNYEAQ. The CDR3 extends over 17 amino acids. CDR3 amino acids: CASSLNPPKQITDTQYF. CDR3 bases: TGTGCCAGCAGCTTAAACCCCCCAAAGCAGATCACAGATACGCAGTATTTT.

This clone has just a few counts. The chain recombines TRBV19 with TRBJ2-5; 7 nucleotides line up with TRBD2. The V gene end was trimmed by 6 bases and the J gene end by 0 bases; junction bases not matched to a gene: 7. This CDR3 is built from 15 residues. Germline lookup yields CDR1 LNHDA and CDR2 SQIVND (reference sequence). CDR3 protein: CASSRTSFNQETQYF. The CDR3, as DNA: TGTGCCAGTAGCAGGACTAGTTTTAACCAAGAGACCCAGTACTTC. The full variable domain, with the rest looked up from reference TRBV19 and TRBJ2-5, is DGGITQSPKYLFRKEGQNVTLSCEQNLNHDAMYWYRQDPGQGLRLIYYSQIVNDFQKGDIAEGYSVSREKKESFPLTVTSAQKNPTAFYLCASSRTSFNQETQYFGPGTRLLVL.